The T cell receptor beta chain described here comes from a study of spatial heterogeneity in lung cancer. Across the whole study: More beta-chain than alpha-chain sequences were consistently detected. Findings and limits, study-wide: Tracking of tumor mutation counts was seen in expanded intratumoral alpha and beta TCR counts.

The time point here: sample taken at primary tumor resection. This clonotype was observed at least ten times. The target antigen is unknown. The CDR3 has 13 amino acids. The germline gives CDR1 DFQATT, CDR2 SNEGSKA (reference sequence). TCRdb fed the 5' RACE reads into MiXCR, producing one record per CDR3 protein. The sample lists nearly 15,000 distinct CDR3 sequences, 6.5% to 8% occurring once. This rearrangement joins TRBV20-1 to TRBJ2-1, with TRBD2 matching over 10 bases. The clonotype originates from a male donor with early-stage non-small cell lung cancer. The input for sequencing was lung tumor tissue, taken at surgery. The CDR3 bases are TGCAGCCCGACTAGCGGGTCGGACAATGAGCAGTTCTTC. Translation gives CSPTSGSDNEQFF.